The T cell receptor beta chain described here comes from a study of T cell clones after liver transplantation. Study-level information: Graft-donor-reactive sequences were compared with third-party-reactive TCRbeta sequences from pre-transplant mixed lymphocyte reactions.

On this clone itself: Its antigen is unidentified.

Sequencing used immunoSEQ multiplex PCR; TCRdb keeps in-frame clones, though not all of them. This sample has tens of thousands of clones, with more than 75% found just once. Study-wide findings and caveats: Small, mixed patient groups and varying post-transplant times limit these conclusions.

Germline loops: CDR1 MRHNA, CDR2 SNTAGT. V lost 9 bases and J 7 bases, leaving 21 bases between the germline ends. This CDR3 comprises 14 residues. The receptor was isolated from a human donor who received a liver transplant. The chain couples TRBV6-4 to TRBJ2-5, with D hard to call. Sample: CD4+ T cells from blood, taken before liver transplant. The CDR3 here is CARPVDLKVGTQYF. DNA for the CDR3: TGTGCCAGACCGGTGGACCTTAAAGTCGGGACCCAGTACTTC.